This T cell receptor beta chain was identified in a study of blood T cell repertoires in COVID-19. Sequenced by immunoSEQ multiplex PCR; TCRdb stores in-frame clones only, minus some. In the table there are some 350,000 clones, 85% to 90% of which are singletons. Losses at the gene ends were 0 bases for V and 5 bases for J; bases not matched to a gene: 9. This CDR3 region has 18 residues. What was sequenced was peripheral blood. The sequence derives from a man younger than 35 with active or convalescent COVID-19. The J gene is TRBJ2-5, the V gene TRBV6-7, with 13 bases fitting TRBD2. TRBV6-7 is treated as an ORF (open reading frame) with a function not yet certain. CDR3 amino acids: CASSYSRGLAGTGETQYF. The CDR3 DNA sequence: TGTGCCAGCAGTTACTCCCGGGGACTAGCGGGGACTGGGGAGACCCAGTACTTC.